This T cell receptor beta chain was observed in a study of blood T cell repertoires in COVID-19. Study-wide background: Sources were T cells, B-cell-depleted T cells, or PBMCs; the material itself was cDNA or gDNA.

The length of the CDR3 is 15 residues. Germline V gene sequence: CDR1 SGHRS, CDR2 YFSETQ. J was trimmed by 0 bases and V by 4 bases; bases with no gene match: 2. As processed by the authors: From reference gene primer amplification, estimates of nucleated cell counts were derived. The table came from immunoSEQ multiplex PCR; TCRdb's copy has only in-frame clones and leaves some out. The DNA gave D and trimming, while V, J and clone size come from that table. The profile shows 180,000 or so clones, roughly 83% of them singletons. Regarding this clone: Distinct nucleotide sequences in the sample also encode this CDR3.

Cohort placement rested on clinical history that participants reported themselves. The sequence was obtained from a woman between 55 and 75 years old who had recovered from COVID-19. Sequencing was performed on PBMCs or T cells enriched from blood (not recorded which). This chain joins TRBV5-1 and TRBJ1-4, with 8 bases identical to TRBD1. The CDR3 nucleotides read TGCGCCAGCAGCCTACAGGGGGCAACTAATGAAAAACTGTTTTTT. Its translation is CASSLQGATNEKLFF.